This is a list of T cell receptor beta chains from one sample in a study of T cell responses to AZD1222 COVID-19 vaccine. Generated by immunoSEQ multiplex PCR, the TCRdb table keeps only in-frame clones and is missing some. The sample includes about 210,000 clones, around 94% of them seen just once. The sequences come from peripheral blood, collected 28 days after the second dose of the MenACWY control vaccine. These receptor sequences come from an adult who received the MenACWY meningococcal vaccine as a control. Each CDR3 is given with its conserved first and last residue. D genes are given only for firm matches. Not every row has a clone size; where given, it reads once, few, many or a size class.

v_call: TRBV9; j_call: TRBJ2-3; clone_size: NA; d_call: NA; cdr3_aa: CASSIIAGPSTDTQYF; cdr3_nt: TGTGCCAGCAGCATTATCGCAGGGCCAAGCACAGATACGCAGTATTTT
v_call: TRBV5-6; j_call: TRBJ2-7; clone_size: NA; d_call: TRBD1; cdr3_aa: CASSATQGAHYEQYF; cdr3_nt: TGTGCCAGCAGCGCGACTCAGGGGGCCCACTACGAGCAGTACTTC
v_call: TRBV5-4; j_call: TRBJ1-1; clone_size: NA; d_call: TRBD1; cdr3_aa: CASSSPDRGTEAFF; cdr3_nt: TGTGCCAGCAGCTCCCCGGACAGGGGAACTGAAGCTTTCTTT
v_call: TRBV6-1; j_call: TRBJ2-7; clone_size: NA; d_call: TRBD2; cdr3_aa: CASSELLAGTYEQYF; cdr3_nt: TGTGCCAGCAGTGAGCTACTAGCGGGTACCTACGAGCAGTACTTC
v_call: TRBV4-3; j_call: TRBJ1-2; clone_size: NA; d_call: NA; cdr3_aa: CASSPGGYGYTF; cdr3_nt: TGCGCCAGCAGCCCCGGTGGGTACGGCTACACCTTC
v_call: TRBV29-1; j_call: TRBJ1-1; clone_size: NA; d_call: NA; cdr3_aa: CSVAGKRGGSTEAFF; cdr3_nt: TGCAGCGTTGCGGGCAAACGGGGAGGGAGCACTGAAGCTTTCTTT
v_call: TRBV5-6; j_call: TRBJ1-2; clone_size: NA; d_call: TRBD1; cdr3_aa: CASSIRQGNYGYTF; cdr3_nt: TGTGCCAGCAGCATTCGACAGGGGAACTATGGCTACACCTTC
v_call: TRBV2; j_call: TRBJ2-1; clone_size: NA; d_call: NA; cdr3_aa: CASTRDSVNEQFF; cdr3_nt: TGTGCCAGCACGAGGGATAGCGTCAATGAGCAGTTCTTC
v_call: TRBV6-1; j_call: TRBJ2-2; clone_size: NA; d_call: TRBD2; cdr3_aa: CASSEALWGLAGVGGELFF; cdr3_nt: TGTGCCAGCAGTGAAGCCCTATGGGGACTAGCGGGAGTAGGCGGGGAGCTGTTTTTT
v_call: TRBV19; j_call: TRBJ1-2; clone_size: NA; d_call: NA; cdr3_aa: CASSIVGVYGYTF; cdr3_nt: TGTGCCAGTAGTATAGTTGGGGTATATGGCTACACCTTC
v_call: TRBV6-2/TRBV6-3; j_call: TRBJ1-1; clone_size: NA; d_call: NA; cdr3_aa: CASSSPAGRINTEAFF; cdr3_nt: TGTGCCAGCAGTTCTCCGGCAGGTCGAATAAACACTGAAGCTTTCTTT
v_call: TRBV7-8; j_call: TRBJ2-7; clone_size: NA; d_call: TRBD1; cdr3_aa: CASSPPRQGSYEQYF; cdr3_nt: TGTGCCAGCAGCCCTCCCAGACAGGGCTCTTACGAGCAGTACTTC
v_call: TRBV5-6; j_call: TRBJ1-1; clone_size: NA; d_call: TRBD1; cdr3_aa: CASSLATGRGFVTEAFF; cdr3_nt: TGTGCCAGCAGCTTGGCGACAGGGAGGGGGTTTGTCACTGAAGCTTTCTTT
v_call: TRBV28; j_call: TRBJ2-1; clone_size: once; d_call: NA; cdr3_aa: CASRVGTVGGEQFF; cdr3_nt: TGTGCCAGCAGAGTTGGCACGGTGGGGGGTGAGCAGTTCTTC
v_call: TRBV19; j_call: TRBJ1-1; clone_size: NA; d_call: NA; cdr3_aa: CASSIGGIMNTEAFF; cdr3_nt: TGTGCCAGTAGTATCGGCGGCATCATGAACACTGAAGCTTTCTTT
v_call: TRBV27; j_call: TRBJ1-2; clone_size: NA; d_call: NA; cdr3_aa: CASSRGNFGYGYTF; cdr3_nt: TGTGCCAGCAGTAGGGGGAATTTTGGCTATGGCTACACCTTC
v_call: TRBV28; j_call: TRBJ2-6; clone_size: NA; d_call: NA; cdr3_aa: CASRKGGANVLTF; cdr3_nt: TGTGCCAGCAGAAAGGGGGGGGCCAACGTCCTGACTTTC
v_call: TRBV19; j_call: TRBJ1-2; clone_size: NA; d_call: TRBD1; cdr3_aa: CASSIRDSDGYTF; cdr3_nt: TGTGCCAGTAGTATAAGGGACAGCGACGGCTACACCTTC
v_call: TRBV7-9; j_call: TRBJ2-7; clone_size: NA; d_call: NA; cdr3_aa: CASEERGGYTVLYF; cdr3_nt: TGTGCCAGCGAGGAGAGGGGCGGCTATACAGTCTTGTACTTC
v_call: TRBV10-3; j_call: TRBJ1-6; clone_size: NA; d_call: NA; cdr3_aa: CAIRTGPSGNSPLHF; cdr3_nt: TGTGCCATCAGAACAGGACCCTCAGGAAATTCACCCCTCCACTTT
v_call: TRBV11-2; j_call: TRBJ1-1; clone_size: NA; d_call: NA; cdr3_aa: CASSLGYNTGTEAFF; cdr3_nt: TGTGCCAGCAGCTTAGGTTACAATACTGGCACTGAAGCTTTCTTT
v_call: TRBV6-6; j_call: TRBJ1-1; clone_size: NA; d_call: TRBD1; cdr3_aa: CASSPRPGQGYTEAFF; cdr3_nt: TGTGCCAGCAGTCCACGACCGGGACAGGGGTACACTGAAGCTTTCTTT
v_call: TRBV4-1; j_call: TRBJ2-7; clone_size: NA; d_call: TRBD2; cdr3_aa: CASSRLGLAGYEQYF; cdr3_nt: TGCGCCAGCAGCCGCCTGGGACTAGCGGGTTACGAGCAGTACTTC
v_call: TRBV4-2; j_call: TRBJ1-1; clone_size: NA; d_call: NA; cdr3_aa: CASSQALRHDTEAFF; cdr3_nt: TGTGCCAGCAGCCAAGCTCTGCGACACGACACTGAAGCTTTCTTT
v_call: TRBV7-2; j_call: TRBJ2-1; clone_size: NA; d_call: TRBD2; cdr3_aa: CASSLSLLAGGLNEQFF; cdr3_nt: TGTGCCAGCAGCTTATCGCTACTAGCGGGGGGCCTGAATGAGCAGTTCTTC
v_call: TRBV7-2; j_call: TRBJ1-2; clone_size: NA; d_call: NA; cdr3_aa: CASSLSRDGYTF; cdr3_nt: TGTGCCAGCAGCTTATCCAGGGACGGCTACACCTTC
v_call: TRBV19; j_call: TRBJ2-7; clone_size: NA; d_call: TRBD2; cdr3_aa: CASSMGLAKYF; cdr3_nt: TGTGCCAGTAGTATGGGACTAGCAAAGTACTTC
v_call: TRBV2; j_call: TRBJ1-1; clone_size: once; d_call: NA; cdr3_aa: CATSKDRNTEAFF; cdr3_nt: TGTGCCACCTCGAAGGACAGGAACACTGAAGCTTTCTTT
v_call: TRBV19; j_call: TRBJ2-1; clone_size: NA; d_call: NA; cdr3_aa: CASSIGSVEQFF; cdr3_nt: TGTGCCAGTAGTATTGGTTCGGTTGAGCAGTTCTTC
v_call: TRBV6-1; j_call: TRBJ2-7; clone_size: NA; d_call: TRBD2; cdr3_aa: CASSEGTSGRAGEQYF; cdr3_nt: TGTGCCAGCAGTGAGGGGACTAGCGGGAGGGCCGGCGAGCAGTACTTC
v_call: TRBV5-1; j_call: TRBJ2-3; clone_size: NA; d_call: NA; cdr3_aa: CASSLGGIGTDTQYF; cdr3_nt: TGCGCCAGCAGCTTGGGCGGGATTGGCACAGATACGCAGTATTTT
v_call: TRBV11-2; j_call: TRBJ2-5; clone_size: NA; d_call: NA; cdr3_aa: CASRRPRGGETQYF; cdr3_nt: TGTGCCAGCAGGCGACCCAGGGGGGGGGAGACCCAGTACTTC
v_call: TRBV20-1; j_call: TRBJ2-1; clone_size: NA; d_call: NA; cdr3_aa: CSASGGLPVNEQFF; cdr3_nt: TGCAGTGCTAGTGGCGGACTCCCGGTAAATGAGCAGTTCTTC
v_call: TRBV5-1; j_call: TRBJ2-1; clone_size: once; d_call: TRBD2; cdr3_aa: CASSLAGVNEQFF; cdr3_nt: TGCGCCAGCAGCTTAGCGGGAGTCAATGAGCAGTTCTTC
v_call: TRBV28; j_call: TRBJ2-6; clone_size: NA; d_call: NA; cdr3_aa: CASSSPRKSGANVLTF; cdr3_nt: TGTGCCAGCAGTTCGCCTAGAAAATCTGGGGCCAACGTCCTGACTTTC
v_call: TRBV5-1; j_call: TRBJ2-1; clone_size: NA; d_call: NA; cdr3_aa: CASSLLAARANEQFF; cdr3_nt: TGCGCCAGCAGCTTGTTAGCGGCCCGGGCCAATGAGCAGTTCTTC
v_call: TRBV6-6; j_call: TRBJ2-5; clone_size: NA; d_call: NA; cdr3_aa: CASSFKETQYF; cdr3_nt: TGTGCCAGCAGTTTTAAAGAGACCCAGTACTTC